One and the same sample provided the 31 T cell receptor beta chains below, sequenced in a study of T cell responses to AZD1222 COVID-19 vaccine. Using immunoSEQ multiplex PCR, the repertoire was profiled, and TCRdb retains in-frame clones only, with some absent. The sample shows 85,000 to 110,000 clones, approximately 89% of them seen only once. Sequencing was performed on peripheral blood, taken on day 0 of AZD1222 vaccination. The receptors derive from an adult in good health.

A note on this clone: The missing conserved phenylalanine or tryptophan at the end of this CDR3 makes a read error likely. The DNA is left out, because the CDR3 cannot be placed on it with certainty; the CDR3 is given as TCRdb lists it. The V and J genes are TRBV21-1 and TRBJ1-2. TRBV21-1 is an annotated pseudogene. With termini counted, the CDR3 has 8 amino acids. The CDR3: CASSMDWG.

The DNA of the CDR3 is TGTGCCAGCAGTTACGTTCGGGCAGGGACTGGGGCCAACGTCCTGACTTTC. Its translation is CASSYVRAGTGANVLTF. The genes are TRBV6-2 or TRBV6-3 and TRBJ2-6; D is possibly TRBD1 (5 bases). The CDR3 sequence is 17 residues long. Per germline, CDR1 MNHEY and CDR2 SVGEGT. V was cut by 2 bases and J by 2 bases, with 13 bases left in between.

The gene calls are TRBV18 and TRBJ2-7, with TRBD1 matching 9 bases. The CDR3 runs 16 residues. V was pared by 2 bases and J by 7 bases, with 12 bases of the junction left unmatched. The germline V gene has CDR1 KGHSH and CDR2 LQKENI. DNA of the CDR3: TGTGCCAGCTCACCAGTTACGGGACAGGGCTCTACAGAGCAGTACTTC. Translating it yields CASSPVTGQGSTEQYF.

Here the CDR3 DNA reads TGTGCCAGCAGCGTAATGGGGGGACAGCTTACCGGGGAGCTGTTTTTT. This gives the protein CASSVMGGQLTGELFF. The chain is built from TRBV9 and TRBJ2-2; a weak D match, TRBD1 (7 bases). Germline CDR1 SGDLS, CDR2 YYNGEE. The V end was cut by 1 base, the J end by 5 bases, with 15 bases between. This CDR3 is built from 16 residues.

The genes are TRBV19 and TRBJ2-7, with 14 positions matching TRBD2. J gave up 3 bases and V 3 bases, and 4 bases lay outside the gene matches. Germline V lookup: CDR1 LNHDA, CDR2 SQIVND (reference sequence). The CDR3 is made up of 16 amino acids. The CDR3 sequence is CASSIGTSGGYYEQYF. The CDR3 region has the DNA TGTGCCAGTAGTATTGGGACTAGCGGGGGATACTACGAGCAGTACTTC.

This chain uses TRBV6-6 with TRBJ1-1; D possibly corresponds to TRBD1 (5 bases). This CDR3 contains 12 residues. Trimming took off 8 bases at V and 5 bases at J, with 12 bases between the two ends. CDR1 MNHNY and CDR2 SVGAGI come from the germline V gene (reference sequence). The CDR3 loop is CASSAGGTEAFF. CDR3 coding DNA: TGTGCCAGCTCGGCGGGGGGAACTGAAGCTTTCTTT.

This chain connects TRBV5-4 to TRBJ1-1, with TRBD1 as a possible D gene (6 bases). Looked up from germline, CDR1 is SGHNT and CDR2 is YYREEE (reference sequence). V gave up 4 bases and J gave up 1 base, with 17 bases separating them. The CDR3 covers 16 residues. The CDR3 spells CASSADSWYRNTEAFF. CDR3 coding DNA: TGTGCCAGCAGCGCGGACAGTTGGTACCGGAACACTGAAGCTTTCTTT.

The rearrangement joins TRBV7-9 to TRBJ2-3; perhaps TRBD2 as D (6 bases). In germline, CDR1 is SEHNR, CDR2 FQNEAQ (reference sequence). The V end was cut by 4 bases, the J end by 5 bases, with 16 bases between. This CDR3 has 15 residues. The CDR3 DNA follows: TGTGCCAGCAGCTCCCTCTTAGGCGGGGTAGATACGCAGTATTTT. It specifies CASSSLLGGVDTQYF.

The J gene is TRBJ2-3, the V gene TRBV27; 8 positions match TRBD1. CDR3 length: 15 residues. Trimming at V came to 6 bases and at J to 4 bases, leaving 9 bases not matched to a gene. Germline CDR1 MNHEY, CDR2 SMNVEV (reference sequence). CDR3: CASSPRQGNADTQYF. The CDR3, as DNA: TGTGCCAGCAGCCCAAGACAGGGGAACGCAGATACGCAGTATTTT.

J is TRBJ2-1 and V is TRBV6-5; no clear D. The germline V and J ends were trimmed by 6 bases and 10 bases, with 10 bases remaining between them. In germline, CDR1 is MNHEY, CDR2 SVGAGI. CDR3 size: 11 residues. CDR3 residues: CASSPFGEQFF. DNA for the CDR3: TGTGCCAGCAGCCCGTTCGGGGAGCAGTTCTTC.

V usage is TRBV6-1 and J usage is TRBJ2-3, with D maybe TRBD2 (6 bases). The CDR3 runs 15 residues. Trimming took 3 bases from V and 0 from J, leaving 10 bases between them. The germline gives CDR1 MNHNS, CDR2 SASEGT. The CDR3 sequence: CASSDSGTSTDTQYF. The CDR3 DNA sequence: TGTGCCAGCAGTGATAGCGGCACTAGCACAGATACGCAGTATTTT.

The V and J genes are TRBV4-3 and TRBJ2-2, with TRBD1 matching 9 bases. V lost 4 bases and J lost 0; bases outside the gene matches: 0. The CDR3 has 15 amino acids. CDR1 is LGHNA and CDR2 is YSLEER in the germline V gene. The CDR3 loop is CASSRDRANTGELFF. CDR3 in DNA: TGCGCCAGCAGCCGGGACAGGGCGAACACCGGGGAGCTGTTTTTT.

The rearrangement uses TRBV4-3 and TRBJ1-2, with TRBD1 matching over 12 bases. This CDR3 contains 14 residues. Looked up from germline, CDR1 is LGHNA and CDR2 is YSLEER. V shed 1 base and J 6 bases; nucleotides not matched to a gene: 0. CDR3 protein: CASSQGDRGHGYTF. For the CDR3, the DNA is TGCGCCAGCAGCCAAGGGGACAGGGGGCATGGCTACACCTTC.

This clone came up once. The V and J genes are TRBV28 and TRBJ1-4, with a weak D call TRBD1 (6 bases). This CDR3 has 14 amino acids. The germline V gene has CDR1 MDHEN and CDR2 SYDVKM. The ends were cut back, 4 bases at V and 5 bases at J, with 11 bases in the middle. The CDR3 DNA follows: TGTGCCAGCAGTTCACAGGGTCTGAATGAAAAACTGTTTTTT. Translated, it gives CASSSQGLNEKLFF.

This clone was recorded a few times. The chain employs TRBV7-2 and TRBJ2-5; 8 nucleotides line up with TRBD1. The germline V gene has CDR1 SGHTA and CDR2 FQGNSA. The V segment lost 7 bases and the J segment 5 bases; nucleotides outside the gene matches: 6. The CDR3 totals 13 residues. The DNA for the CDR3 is TGTGCCAGCACAACAGGGGGGAAGGAGACCCAGTACTTC. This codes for CASTTGGKETQYF. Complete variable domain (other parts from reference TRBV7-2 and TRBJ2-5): GAGVSQSPSNKVTEKGKDVELRCDPISGHTALYWYRQSLGQGLEFLIYFQGNSAPDKSGLPSDRFSAERTGGSVSTLTIQRTQQEDSAVYLCASTTGGKETQYFGPGTRLLVL.

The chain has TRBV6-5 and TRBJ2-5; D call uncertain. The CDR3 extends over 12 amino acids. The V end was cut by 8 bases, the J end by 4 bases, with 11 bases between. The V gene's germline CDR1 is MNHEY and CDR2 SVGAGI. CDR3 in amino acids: CASVRSAETQYF. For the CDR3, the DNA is TGTGCCAGCGTGAGGTCCGCAGAGACCCAGTACTTC.

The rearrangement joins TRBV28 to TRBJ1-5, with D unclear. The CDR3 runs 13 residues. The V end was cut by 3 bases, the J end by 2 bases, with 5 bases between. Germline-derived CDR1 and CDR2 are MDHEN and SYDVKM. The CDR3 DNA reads TGTGCCAGCAGTTTCTCAGGCAATCAGCCCCAGCATTTT. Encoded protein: CASSFSGNQPQHF.

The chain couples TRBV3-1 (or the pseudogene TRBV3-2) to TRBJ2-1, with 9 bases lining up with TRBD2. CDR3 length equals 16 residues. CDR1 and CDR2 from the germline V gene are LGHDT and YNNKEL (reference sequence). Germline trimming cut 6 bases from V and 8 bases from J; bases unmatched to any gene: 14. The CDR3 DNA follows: TGTGCCAGCAGTCGGGCGTCGATAGCGGGAGCCTATGAGCAGTTCTTC. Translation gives CASSRASIAGAYEQFF.

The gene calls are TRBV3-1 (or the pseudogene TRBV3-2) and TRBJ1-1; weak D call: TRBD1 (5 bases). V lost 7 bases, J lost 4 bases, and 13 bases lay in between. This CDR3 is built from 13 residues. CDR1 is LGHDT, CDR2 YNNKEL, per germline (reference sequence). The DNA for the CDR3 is TGTGCCAGCAAGGATCACGGGGGCACTGAAGCTTTCTTT. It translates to CASKDHGGTEAFF.

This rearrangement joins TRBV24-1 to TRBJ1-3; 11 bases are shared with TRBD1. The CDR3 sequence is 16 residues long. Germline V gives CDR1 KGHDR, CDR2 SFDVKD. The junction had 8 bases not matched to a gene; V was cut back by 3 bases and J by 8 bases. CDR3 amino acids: CATSDGWTGGEDTIYF. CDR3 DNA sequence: TGTGCCACCAGTGATGGATGGACAGGGGGCGAGGACACCATATATTTT.

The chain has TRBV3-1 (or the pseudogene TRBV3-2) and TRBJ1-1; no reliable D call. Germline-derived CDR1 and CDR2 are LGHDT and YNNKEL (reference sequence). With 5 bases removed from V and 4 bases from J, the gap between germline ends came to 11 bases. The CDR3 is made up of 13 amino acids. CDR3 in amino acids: CASSSLGSTEAFF. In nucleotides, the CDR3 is TGTGCCAGCAGCTCCCTGGGAAGCACTGAAGCTTTCTTT.

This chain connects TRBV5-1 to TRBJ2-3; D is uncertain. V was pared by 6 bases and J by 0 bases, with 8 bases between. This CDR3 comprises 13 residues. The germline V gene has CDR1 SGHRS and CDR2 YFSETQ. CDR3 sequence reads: CASKTTSTDTQYF. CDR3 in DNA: TGCGCCAGCAAAACTACTAGCACAGATACGCAGTATTTT.

The CDR3 DNA reads as TGTGCCAGCAGTGGAGCCCATGGGCGGGGGGCCGCAGATACGCAGTATTTT. It specifies CASSGAHGRGAADTQYF. The V and J genes are TRBV25-1 and TRBJ2-3; TRBD2 aligns across 8 bases. J was trimmed by 4 bases and V by 4 bases; bases with no gene match: 13. The CDR3 is 17 amino acids. CDR1 and CDR2 from the germline V gene are MGHDK and SYGVNS.

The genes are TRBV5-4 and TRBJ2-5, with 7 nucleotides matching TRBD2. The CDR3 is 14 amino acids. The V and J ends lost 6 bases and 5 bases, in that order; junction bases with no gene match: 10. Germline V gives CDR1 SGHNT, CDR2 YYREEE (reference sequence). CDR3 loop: CASTGSGEGETQYF. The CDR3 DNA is TGTGCCAGCACCGGGAGCGGGGAAGGGGAGACCCAGTACTTC.

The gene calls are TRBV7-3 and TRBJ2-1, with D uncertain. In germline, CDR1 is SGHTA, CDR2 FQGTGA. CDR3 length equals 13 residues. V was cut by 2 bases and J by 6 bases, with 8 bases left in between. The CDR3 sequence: CASSLYLGNEQFF. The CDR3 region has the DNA TGTGCCAGCAGCTTATATTTAGGCAATGAGCAGTTCTTC.

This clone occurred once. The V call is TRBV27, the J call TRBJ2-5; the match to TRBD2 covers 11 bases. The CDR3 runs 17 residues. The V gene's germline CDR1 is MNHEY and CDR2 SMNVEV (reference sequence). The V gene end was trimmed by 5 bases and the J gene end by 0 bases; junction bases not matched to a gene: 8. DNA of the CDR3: TGTGCCAGCAGTGGGCTAGCGGGGGGCCCCTACCAAGAGACCCAGTACTTC. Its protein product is CASSGLAGGPYQETQYF.

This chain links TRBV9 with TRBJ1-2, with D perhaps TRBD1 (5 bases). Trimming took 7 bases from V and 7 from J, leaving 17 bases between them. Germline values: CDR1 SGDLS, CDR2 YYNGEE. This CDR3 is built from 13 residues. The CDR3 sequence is CASAPRVVGGYTF. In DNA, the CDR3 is TGTGCCAGCGCGCCCAGGGTTGTAGGTGGCTACACCTTC. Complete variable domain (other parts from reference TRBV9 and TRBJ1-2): DSGVTQTPKHLITATGQRVTLRCSPRSGDLSVYWYQQSLDQGLQFLIQYYNGEERAKGNILERFSAQQFPDLHSELNLSSLELGDSALYFCASAPRVVGGYTFGSGTRLTVV.

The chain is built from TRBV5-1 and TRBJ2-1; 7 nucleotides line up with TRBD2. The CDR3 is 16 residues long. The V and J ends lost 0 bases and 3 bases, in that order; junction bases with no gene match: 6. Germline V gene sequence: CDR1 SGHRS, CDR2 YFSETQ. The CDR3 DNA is TGCGCCAGCAGCTTGGAGTCGACTAGCAGCTACAATGAGCAGTTCTTC. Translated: CASSLESTSSYNEQFF. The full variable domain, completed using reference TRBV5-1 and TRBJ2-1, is KAGVTQTPRYLIKTRGQQVTLSCSPISGHRSVSWYQQTPGQGLQFLFEYFSETQRNKGNFPGRFSGRQFSNSRSEMNVSTLELGDSALYLCASSLESTSSYNEQFFGPGTRLTVL.

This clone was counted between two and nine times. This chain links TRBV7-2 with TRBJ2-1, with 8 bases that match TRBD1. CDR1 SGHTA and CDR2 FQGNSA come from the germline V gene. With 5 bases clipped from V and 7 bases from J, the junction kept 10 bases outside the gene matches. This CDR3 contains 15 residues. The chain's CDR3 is CASSLRQGRVNEQFF. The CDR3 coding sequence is TGTGCCAGCAGCCTTCGACAGGGGCGCGTGAATGAGCAGTTCTTC.

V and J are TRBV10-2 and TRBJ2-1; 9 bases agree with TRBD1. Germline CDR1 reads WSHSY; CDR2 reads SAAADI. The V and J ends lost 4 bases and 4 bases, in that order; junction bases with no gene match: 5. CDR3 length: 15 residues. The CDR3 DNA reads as TGCGCCAGCAGTGGCCGGACAGGGGTATACAATGAGCAGTTCTTC. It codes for CASSGRTGVYNEQFF.

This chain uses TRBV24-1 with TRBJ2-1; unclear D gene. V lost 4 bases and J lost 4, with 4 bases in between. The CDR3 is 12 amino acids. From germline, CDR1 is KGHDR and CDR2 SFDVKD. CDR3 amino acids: CATSDPYNEQFF. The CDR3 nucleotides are TGTGCCACCAGTGACCCGTACAATGAGCAGTTCTTC.